The source of this TCR beta chain is a study of shared clonotypes between healthy human individuals. Study results and caveats: Sharing across four donors was seen in around 5.1% of naive CD4 clonotypes.

On this clone: Its antigen is not known.

The CDR3 runs to 17 residues. The split of CD4+ cells yielded CD45RA+ naive and CD45RA-negative memory subsets. Clones were read by immunoSEQ multiplex PCR, and TCRdb kept only the in-frame ones, dropping some. The table records approximately 1.1 million clones, roughly 74% of them present only once. The chain is built from TRBV21-1 and TRBJ1-2. TRBV21-1 is a listed pseudogene. The sequenced sample consisted of memory CD4+ T cells from PBMCs. The subset here: CD45RA-negative fraction. The clonotype comes from a man aged 18-30 years in good health. Some clones in this sample may be carry-over from other donors' samples. The DNA for the CDR3 is TGTGCCAGCAGCAAAGCGTTTCAAGATCGGGGGAACTATGGCTACACCTTC. It translates to CASSKAFQDRGNYGYTF.